This TCR beta chain is drawn from a study of T cell clones after liver transplantation. Germline V CDR1 and CDR2: SGHNT, YENEEA. V dropped 1 base and J dropped 3 bases, with 15 bases sitting between them. This CDR3 contains 16 residues. The protocol was immunoSEQ multiplex PCR, while the TCRdb copy is restricted to in-frame clones and leaves out a portion. The sample lists about 75,000 clones; about 85% were seen once. Material: CD4+ T cells from blood, obtained roughly 50 months after liver transplant. The chain is built from TRBV11-3 and TRBJ2-5; a weak D match, TRBD2 (6 bases). This clonotype originated in a human patient who received a liver transplant. Part of the T cells may come from the graft donor. The CDR3 loop reads CASSLGTGTGEETQYF. The CDR3 DNA reads as TGTGCCAGCAGCTTAGGAACCGGGACTGGGGAAGAGACCCAGTACTTC.